One sample yielded the 22 T cell receptor beta chains listed below, sequenced in a study of cytomegalovirus exposure and HLA in healthy donors. It was with 60 Vbeta and 13 Jbeta primers that the PCR ran. The method was immunoSEQ multiplex PCR; TCRdb's version includes in-frame clones alone and lacks a portion of them. The sample carries 110,000 to 150,000 clones, more than 75% recorded once. The sample taken for sequencing was PBMCs. The receptors shown here come from a man younger than 30 in good health and CMV-seropositive.

The chain carries TRBV12-2 and TRBJ2-3; the D segment call TRBD2 is taken from the table without a DNA check. TRBV12-2 counts as a pseudogene. The CDR3 runs to 13 residues. CDR3 nucleotide sequence: TGTGCAAGTCAGCGATTTACACTAGATACGCAGTATTTT. Translating it yields CASQRFTLDTQYF.

J is TRBJ2-1 and V is TRBV5-4, with 8 nucleotides matching TRBD2. V dropped 2 bases and J dropped 8; count of bases not matched to a gene: 3. This CDR3 comprises 13 residues. From germline, CDR1 is SGHNT and CDR2 YYREEE (reference sequence). The CDR3 here is CASSLAGVDEQFF. The CDR3 region has the DNA TGTGCCAGCAGCTTAGCGGGAGTGGATGAGCAGTTCTTC.

The chain carries TRBV28 and TRBJ2-3; TRBD1 matches 9 bases. This CDR3 is 15 amino acids long. Germline V gene sequence: CDR1 MDHEN, CDR2 SYDVKM. Trimming at V came to 4 bases and at J to 7 bases, leaving 9 bases not matched to a gene. The CDR3 coding sequence is TGTGCCAGCAGTTCATACAGGGGGCTCCTTTATACGCAGTATTTT. As protein: CASSSYRGLLYTQYF.

The genes are TRBV6-5 and TRBJ1-5, with D perhaps TRBD1 (5 bases). Trimming took off 0 bases at V and 7 bases at J, with 13 bases between the two ends. Per germline, CDR1 MNHEY and CDR2 SVGAGI. The CDR3 sequence is 15 residues long. CDR3 residues: CASSYSSGGGQPQHF. Written as DNA, the CDR3 is TGTGCCAGCAGTTACTCTAGCGGGGGGGGACAGCCCCAGCATTTT.

The chain carries TRBV11-3 and TRBJ2-1; 14 bases align to TRBD2. Germline CDR1 and CDR2: SGHNT and YENEEA. CDR3 length: 16 residues. J lost 8 bases, V lost 5 bases, and 8 bases had no gene match. CDR3 sequence: CASSPGLAGVLDEQFF. Written as DNA, the CDR3 is TGTGCCAGCAGCCCGGGACTAGCGGGAGTTTTGGATGAGCAGTTCTTC. Full variable domain (outside the CDR3, taken from reference TRBV11-3 and TRBJ2-1): EAGVVQSPRYKIIEKKQPVAFWCNPISGHNTLYWYLQNLGQGPELLIRYENEEAVDDSQLPKDRFSAERLKGVDSTLKIQPAELGDSAVYLCASSPGLAGVLDEQFFGPGTRLTVL.

V is TRBV20-1 and J is TRBJ2-5; D possibly corresponds to TRBD1 (5 bases). Germline values: CDR1 DFQATT, CDR2 SNEGSKA (reference sequence). The CDR3 has 10 residues. V shed 3 bases and J shed 10 bases, with 9 bases lying between them. CDR3 DNA: TGCAGTGCTAGGGGCAGGGACCAGTACTTC. Protein: CSARGRDQYF.

The table lists this clone with a few counts. The CDR3 coding sequence is TGTGCCAGCAGCTCGGGACAGAACACTGAAGCTTTCTTT. Encoded protein: CASSSGQNTEAFF. The chain has TRBV7-9 and TRBJ1-1, with TRBD1 as a possible D gene (6 bases). Trimming stripped 4 bases from V and 1 base from J, with 7 bases between. The length of the CDR3 is 13 residues. Germline values: CDR1 SEHNR, CDR2 FQNEAQ (reference sequence).

The chain couples TRBV6-6 to TRBJ1-1, with 8 bases lining up with TRBD1. The J segment lost 4 bases and the V segment lost 5 bases, leaving 6 bases of the junction unmatched. The V gene's germline CDR1 is MNHNY and CDR2 SVGAGI (reference sequence). This CDR3 is 14 amino acids long. CDR3 coding DNA: TGTGCCAGCAGTATGCAGGGGGCGGGCACTGAAGCTTTCTTT. It codes for CASSMQGAGTEAFF.

DNA for the CDR3: TGTGCCAGCAGTTTGGGACAGGGAAATGAAAAACTGTTTTTT. The encoded protein is CASSLGQGNEKLFF. This chain joins TRBV28 and TRBJ1-4; the match to TRBD1 covers 9 bases. The CDR3 is made up of 14 amino acids. Looked up from germline, CDR1 is MDHEN and CDR2 is SYDVKM. V gave up 3 bases and J gave up 5 bases; unmatched junction bases: 1. Drawing the rest from reference TRBV28 and TRBJ1-4, the complete variable domain is DVKVTQSSRYLVKRTGEKVFLECVQDMDHENMFWYRQDPGLGLRLIYFSYDVKMKEKGDIPEGYSVSREKKERFSLILESASTNQTSMYLCASSLGQGNEKLFFGSGTQLSVL.

The chain carries TRBV25-1 and TRBJ2-7, with 15 bases that match TRBD2. This CDR3 is built from 18 residues. Germline V gene data show CDR1 as MGHDK and CDR2 as SYGVNS. J gave up 0 bases and V 2 bases, and 5 bases lay outside the gene matches. The CDR3 here is CASSELGLAGGPSYEQYF. The DNA for the CDR3 is TGTGCCAGCAGTGAACTTGGACTAGCGGGAGGGCCCTCCTACGAGCAGTACTTC.

V and J are TRBV4-1 and TRBJ2-2; D might be TRBD2 (6 bases). The CDR3 loop spans 13 amino acids. The germline V gene has CDR1 MGHRA and CDR2 YSYEKL. The germline V and J ends were trimmed by 1 base and 8 bases, with 8 bases remaining between them. The CDR3 DNA sequence: TGCGCCAGCAGCCAAGGGAGGGCTGGGGAGCTGTTTTTT. Encoded protein: CASSQGRAGELFF.

This clone was seen a single time. CDR3 amino acids: CASSDRRRDSGNTIYF. The DNA of the CDR3 is TGCGCCAGCAGTGACCGAAGGAGGGACTCTGGAAACACCATATATTTT. V is TRBV10-2 and J is TRBJ1-3, with D hard to call. Per the germline V gene, CDR1 is WSHSY and CDR2 is SAAADI. CDR3 length: 16 amino acids. Trimming left V 3 bases short and J 0 bases short, with 12 bases between.

The chain links TRBV7-3 to TRBJ2-5, with TRBD2 matching 14 bases. With V trimmed by 2 bases and J by 9 bases, 2 bases remained unmatched. The CDR3 covers 14 residues. CDR1 is SGHTA, CDR2 FQGTGA, per germline. The CDR3 region has the DNA TGTGCCAGCAGCTTAGGGACTAGCGGGAGCCCCCAGTACTTC. Translation gives CASSLGTSGSPQYF.

For this clone: This CDR3 is also generated by other DNA sequences in the sample. This chain joins TRBV5-4 and TRBJ2-7; D might be TRBD1 (5 bases). CDR3 size: 14 residues. The germline V and J ends were trimmed by 4 bases and 3 bases, with 14 bases remaining between them. The V gene's germline CDR1 is SGHNT and CDR2 YYREEE (reference sequence). The CDR3 is CASSHSTALYEQYF. CDR3 DNA sequence: TGTGCCAGCAGCCATTCGACAGCCCTCTACGAGCAGTACTTC.

The rearrangement links TRBV28 to TRBJ1-3; no firm D call. Germline CDR1 reads MDHEN; CDR2 reads SYDVKM. The CDR3 runs 15 residues. V lost 3 bases, J lost 0 bases, and 9 bases lay in between. The CDR3 bases are TGTGCCAGCAGTTTCCGGAGTCCCTCTGGAAACACCATATATTTT. Amino acids: CASSFRSPSGNTIYF.

Worth noting for this clone: The germline gene is not matched at one end of the junction; a read error may be the cause. V is TRBV29-1 and J is TRBJ2-2, with D tentatively TRBD1 (5 bases). The CDR3 runs 13 residues. Germline CDR1 reads SQVTM; CDR2 reads ANQGSEA. The CDR3 sequence is CSAEGQYTGELFF. The CDR3 region has the DNA TGCAGCGCTGAAGGACAATACACCGGGGAGCTGTTTTTT.

The rearrangement uses TRBV28 and TRBJ2-1; TRBD2 aligns across 8 bases. This CDR3 is built from 17 residues. V was clipped by 4 bases and J by 5 bases; unmatched bases: 13. Germline loops: CDR1 MDHEN, CDR2 SYDVKM. This CDR3 reads CASSWTPGRGAHNEQFF. The CDR3 nucleotides are TGTGCCAGCAGTTGGACCCCTGGGCGGGGGGCCCACAATGAGCAGTTCTTC.

The V call is TRBV28, the J call TRBJ1-1; TRBD1 agrees at 10 bases. V was clipped by 3 bases and J by 7 bases; unmatched bases: 5. The CDR3 is made up of 14 amino acids. Germline-derived CDR1 and CDR2 are MDHEN and SYDVKM. The CDR3 DNA sequence: TGTGCCAGCAGTTTTGTGGACAGGGGGGATGAAGCTTTCTTT. Its protein product is CASSFVDRGDEAFF. Looking up the rest from reference TRBV28 and TRBJ1-1 gives the full variable domain: DVKVTQSSRYLVKRTGEKVFLECVQDMDHENMFWYRQDPGLGLRLIYFSYDVKMKEKGDIPEGYSVSREKKERFSLILESASTNQTSMYLCASSFVDRGDEAFFGQGTRLTVV.

The chain has TRBV5-1 and TRBJ1-4, with a possible D match to TRBD1 (5 bases). V was cut by 0 bases and J by 4 bases, with 7 bases left in between. CDR3 length: 14 amino acids. In germline, CDR1 is SGHRS, CDR2 YFSETQ. The CDR3 reads CASSLGQNNEKLFF. The DNA for the CDR3 is TGCGCCAGCAGCTTGGGACAGAATAATGAAAAACTGTTTTTT.

The V gene is TRBV29-1, the J gene TRBJ2-7; possible D gene TRBD2, 5 bases. The CDR3 sequence is 14 residues long. Germline CDR1 SQVTM, CDR2 ANQGSEA. V was cut by 1 base and J by 7 bases, with 17 bases left in between. The CDR3 reads CSVEGVGPPGEQYF. Written as DNA, the CDR3 is TGCAGCGTTGAAGGGGTAGGCCCTCCGGGGGAGCAGTACTTC.

The count of this clone is one. The chain carries TRBV5-6 and TRBJ2-3; 10 bases line up with TRBD1. The CDR3 loop spans 15 amino acids. Germline-derived CDR1 and CDR2 are SGHDT and YYEEEE. V lost 1 base to trimming and J lost 3 bases; unmatched junction nucleotides: 2. The CDR3 sequence is CASSLQGQGTDTQYF. In nucleotides, the CDR3 is TGTGCCAGCAGCTTGCAGGGACAGGGGACAGATACGCAGTATTTT.

This clone was recorded only once. This sequence joins TRBV9 and TRBJ1-2, with D possibly TRBD1 on 5 matching bases. Germline CDR1 and CDR2: SGDLS and YYNGEE. With 3 bases removed from V and 1 base from J, the gap between germline ends came to 13 bases. The CDR3 totals 15 residues. The CDR3 here is CASSADGQGNYGYTF. In DNA, the CDR3 is TGTGCCAGCAGCGCTGACGGTCAGGGTAACTATGGCTACACCTTC.